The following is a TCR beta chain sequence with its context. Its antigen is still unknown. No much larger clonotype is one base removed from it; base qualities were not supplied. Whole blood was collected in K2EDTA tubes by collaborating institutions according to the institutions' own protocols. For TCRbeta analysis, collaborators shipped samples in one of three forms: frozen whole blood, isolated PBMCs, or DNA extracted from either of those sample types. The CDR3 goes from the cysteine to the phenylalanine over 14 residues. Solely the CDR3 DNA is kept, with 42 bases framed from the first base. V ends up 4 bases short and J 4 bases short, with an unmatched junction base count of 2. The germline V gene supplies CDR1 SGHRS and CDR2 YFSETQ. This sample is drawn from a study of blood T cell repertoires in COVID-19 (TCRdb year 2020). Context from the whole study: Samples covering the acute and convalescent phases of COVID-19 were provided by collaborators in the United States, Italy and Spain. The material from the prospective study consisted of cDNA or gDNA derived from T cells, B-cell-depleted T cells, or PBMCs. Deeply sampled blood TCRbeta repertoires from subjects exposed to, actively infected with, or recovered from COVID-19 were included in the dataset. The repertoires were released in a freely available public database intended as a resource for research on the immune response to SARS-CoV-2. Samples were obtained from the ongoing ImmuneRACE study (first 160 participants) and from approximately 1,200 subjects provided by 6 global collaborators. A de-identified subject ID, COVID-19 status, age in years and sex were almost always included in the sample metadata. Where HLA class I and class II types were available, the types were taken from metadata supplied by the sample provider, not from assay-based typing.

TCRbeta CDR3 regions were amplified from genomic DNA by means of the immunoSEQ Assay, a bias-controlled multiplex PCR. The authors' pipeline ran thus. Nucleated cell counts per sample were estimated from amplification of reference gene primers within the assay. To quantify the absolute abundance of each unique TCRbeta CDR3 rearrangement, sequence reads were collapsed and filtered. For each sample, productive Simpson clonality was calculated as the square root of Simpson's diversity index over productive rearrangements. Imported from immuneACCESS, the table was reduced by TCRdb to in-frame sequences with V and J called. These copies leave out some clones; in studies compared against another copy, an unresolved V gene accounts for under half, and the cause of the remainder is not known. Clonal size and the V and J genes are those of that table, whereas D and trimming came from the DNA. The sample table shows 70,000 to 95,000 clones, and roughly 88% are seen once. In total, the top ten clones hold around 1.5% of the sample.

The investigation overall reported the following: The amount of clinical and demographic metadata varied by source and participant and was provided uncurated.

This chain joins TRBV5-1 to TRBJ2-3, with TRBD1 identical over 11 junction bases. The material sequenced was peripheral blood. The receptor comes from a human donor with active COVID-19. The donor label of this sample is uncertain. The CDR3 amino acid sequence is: CASSGGQGADTQYF. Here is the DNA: TGCGCCAGCAGCGGGGGACAGGGGGCAGATACGCAGTATTTT.